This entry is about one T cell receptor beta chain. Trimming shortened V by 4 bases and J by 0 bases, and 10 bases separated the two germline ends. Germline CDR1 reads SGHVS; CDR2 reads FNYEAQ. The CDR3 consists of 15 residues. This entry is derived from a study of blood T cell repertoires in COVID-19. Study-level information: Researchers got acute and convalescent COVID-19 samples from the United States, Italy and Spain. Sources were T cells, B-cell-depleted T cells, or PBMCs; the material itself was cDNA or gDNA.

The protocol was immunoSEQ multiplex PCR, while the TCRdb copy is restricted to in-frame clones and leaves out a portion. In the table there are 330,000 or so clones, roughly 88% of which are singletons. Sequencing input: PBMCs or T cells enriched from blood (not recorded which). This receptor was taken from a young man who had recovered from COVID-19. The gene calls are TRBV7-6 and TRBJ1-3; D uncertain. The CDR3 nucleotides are TGTGCCAGCAGCTCACAGTCCTCCTCTGGAAACACCATATATTTT. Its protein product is CASSSQSSSGNTIYF.